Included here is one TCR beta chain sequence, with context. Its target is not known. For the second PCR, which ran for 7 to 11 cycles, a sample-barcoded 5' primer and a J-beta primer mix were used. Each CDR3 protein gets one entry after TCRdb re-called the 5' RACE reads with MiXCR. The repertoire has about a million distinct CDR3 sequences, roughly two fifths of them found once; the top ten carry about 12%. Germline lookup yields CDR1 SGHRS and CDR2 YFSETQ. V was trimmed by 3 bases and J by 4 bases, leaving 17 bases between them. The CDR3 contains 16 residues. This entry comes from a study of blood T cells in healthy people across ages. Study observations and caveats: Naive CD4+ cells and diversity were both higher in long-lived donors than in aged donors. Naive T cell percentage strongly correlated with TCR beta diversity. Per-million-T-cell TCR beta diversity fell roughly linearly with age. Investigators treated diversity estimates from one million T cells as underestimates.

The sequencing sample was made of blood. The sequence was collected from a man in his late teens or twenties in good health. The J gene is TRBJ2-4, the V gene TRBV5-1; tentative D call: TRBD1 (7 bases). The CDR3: CASSSPLTGRKNIQYF. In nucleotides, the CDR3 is TGCGCCAGCAGCTCCCCTCTGACAGGGAGGAAAAACATTCAGTACTTC.